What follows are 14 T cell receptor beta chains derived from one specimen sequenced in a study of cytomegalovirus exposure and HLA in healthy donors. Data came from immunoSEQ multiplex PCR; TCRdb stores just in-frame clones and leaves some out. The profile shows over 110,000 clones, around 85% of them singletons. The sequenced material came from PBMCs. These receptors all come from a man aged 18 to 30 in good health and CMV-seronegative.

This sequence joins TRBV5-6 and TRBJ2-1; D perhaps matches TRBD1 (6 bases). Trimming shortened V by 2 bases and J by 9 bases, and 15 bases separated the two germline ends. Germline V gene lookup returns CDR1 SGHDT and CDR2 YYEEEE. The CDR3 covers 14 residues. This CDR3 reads CASSFGQIRGEQFF. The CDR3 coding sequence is TGTGCCAGCAGCTTCGGACAGATTAGAGGTGAGCAGTTCTTC.

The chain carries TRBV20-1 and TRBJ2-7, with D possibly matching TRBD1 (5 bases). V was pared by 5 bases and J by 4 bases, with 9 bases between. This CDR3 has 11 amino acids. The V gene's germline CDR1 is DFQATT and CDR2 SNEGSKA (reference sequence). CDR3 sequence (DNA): TGCAGTGCTGGGGCCGGATACGAGCAGTACTTC. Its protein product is CSAGAGYEQYF.

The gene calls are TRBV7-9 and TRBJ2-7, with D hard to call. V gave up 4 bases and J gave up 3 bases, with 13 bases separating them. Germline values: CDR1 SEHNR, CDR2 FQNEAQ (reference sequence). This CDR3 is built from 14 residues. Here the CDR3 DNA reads TGTGCCAGCAGCTCCTCCGGTCGCCACTACGAGCAGTACTTC. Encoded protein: CASSSSGRHYEQYF.

The CDR3 nucleotides read TGTGCCAGCAGCGCCCGACAGGGAACGGTAGGCTACACCTTC. Its protein product is CASSARQGTVGYTF. The V and J genes are TRBV7-2 and TRBJ1-2, with 7 bases lining up with TRBD1. Germline values: CDR1 SGHTA, CDR2 FQGNSA. The ends lost 5 bases at V and 8 bases at J; junction bases unmatched: 11. The CDR3 length is 14 residues. Complete variable domain (other parts from reference TRBV7-2 and TRBJ1-2): GAGVSQSPSNKVTEKGKDVELRCDPISGHTALYWYRQSLGQGLEFLIYFQGNSAPDKSGLPSDRFSAERTGGSVSTLTIQRTQQEDSAVYLCASSARQGTVGYTFGSGTRLTVV.

CDR3 residues: CASSPGTAKYGYTF. CDR3 in DNA: TGCGCCAGCAGCCCAGGGACAGCCAAATATGGCTACACCTTC. The V gene is TRBV5-1, the J gene TRBJ1-2, with 7 bases that match TRBD1. CDR1 is SGHRS, CDR2 YFSETQ, per germline. V was clipped by 4 bases and J by 5 bases; unmatched bases: 8. The CDR3 contains 14 residues. Full variable domain (remainder filled in from reference TRBV5-1 and TRBJ1-2): KAGVTQTPRYLIKTRGQQVTLSCSPISGHRSVSWYQQTPGQGLQFLFEYFSETQRNKGNFPGRFSGRQFSNSRSEMNVSTLELGDSALYLCASSPGTAKYGYTFGSGTRLTVV.

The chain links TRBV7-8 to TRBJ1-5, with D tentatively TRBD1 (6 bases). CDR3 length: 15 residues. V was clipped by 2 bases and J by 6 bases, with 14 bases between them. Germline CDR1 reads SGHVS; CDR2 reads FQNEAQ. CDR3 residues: CASSLTYSRGQPQHF. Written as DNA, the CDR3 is TGTGCCAGCAGCTTAACCTACAGCAGGGGTCAGCCCCAGCATTTT.

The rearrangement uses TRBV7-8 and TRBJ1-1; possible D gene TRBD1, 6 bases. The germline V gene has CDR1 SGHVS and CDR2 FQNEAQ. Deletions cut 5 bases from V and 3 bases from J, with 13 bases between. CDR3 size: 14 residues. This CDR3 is CASSRGQSDTEAFF. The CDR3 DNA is TGTGCCAGCAGCCGCGGACAGTCCGACACTGAAGCTTTCTTT.

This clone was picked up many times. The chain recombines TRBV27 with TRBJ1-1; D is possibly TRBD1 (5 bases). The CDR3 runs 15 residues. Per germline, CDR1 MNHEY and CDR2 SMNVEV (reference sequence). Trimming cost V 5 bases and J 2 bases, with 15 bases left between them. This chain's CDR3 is CASSPTGTINTEAFF. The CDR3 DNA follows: TGTGCCAGCAGTCCAACCGGGACTATTAACACTGAAGCTTTCTTT.

CDR3 DNA: TGTGCCAGCAGTTACTCTGCGGAGGCGGAGACCCAGTACTTC. As protein: CASSYSAEAETQYF. The chain links TRBV6-6 to TRBJ2-5, with a tentative D call TRBD2 (5 bases). The germline CDR1 and CDR2 sequences are MNHNY and SVGAGI (reference sequence). The CDR3 totals 14 residues. Trimming took 0 bases from V and 5 from J, leaving 10 bases between them.

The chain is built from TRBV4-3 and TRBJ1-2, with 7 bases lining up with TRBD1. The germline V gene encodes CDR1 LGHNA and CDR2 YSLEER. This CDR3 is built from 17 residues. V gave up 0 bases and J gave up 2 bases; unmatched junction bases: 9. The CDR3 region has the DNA TGCGCCAGCAGCCAAGATCGACCGGGGACAGCCAACTATGGCTACACCTTC. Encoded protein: CASSQDRPGTANYGYTF.

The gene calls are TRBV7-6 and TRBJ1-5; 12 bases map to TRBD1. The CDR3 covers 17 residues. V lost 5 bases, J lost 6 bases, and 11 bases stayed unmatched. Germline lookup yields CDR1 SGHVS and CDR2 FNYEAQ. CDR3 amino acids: CASSRGQGAFHGQPQHF. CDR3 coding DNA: TGTGCCAGCAGCCGGGGACAGGGGGCGTTTCACGGTCAGCCCCAGCATTTT. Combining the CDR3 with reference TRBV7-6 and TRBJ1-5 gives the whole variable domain GAGVSQSPRYKVTKRGQDVALRCDPISGHVSLYWYRQALGQGPEFLTYFNYEAQQDKSGLPNDRFSAERPEGSISTLTIQRTEQRDSAMYRCASSRGQGAFHGQPQHFGDGTRLSIL.

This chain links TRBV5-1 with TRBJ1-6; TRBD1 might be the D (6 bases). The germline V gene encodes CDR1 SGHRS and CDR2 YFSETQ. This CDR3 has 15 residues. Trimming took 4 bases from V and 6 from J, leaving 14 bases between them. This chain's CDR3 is CASSPIQGSNSPLHF. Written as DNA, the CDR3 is TGCGCCAGCAGCCCCATACAGGGTTCTAATTCACCCCTCCACTTT.

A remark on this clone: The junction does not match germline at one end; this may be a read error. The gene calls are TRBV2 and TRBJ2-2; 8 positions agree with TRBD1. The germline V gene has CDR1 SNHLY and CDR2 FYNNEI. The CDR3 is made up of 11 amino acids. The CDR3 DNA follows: TGTGCCAGCAGTGATAACGACAGGGGTGTTTTT. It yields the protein CASSDNDRGVF.

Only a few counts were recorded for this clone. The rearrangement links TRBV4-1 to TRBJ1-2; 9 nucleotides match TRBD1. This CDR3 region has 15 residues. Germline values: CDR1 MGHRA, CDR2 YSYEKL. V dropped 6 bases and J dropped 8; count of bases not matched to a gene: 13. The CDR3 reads CASSTPGQGKGGYTF. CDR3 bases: TGCGCCAGCAGTACACCGGGACAGGGAAAGGGCGGCTACACCTTC.